The entry below gives a single T cell receptor (beta chain) sequence along with its context. The data derive from a study of blood T cell repertoires in COVID-19. The germline CDR1 and CDR2 sequences are SEHNR and FQNEAQ (reference sequence). Trimming took 3 bases from V and 4 from J, leaving 9 bases between them. The CDR3 consists of 14 residues. Sequenced by immunoSEQ multiplex PCR; TCRdb stores in-frame clones only, minus some. This sample has approximately 80,000 clones; under 85% occur once, and the top ten carry 2% to 2.5%. Sequencing was performed on peripheral blood. The TCR was taken from a woman aged 65 to 85 with acute or convalescent COVID-19. The chain links TRBV7-9 to TRBJ1-4; D is uncertain. The CDR3 is CASSLAGLNEKLFF. Here the CDR3 DNA reads TGTGCCAGCAGCTTGGCCGGACTTAATGAAAAACTGTTTTTT.